What follows describes a single T cell receptor beta chain. There is no known antigen for this receptor. The sample holds no much larger clone one base away, and base qualities are not on file. This sample was included in a study of Ad26.COV2.S vaccination and SARS-CoV-2 variants (dated by TCRdb to the early 2020s). Concerning the study at large: Vaccine-arm donors were drawn from COV1001, a multicentre, randomized, double-blind, placebo-controlled phase I-IIa trial of Ad26.COV2.S in healthy adults. Blinding of investigators to trial group allocation was maintained during experiments and outcome assessment. Trial participants were randomized into five groups of five, in which low-dose or high-dose Ad26.COV2.S was given once or twice, or placebo was given on both occasions. A total of roughly 32 samples were included in the TCR-sequenced set, comprising roughly 19 Ad26.COV2.S vaccine recipients, 5 placebo recipients and 8 SARS-CoV-2 convalescent individuals. Ad26.COV2.S was administered intramuscularly at 5 x 10^10 or 1 x 10^11 viral particles, either as a single shot or as two shots given 56 days apart. TCRbeta repertoire sequencing was used to assess the specificity and breadth of SARS-CoV-2-reactive T cell receptors after Ad26.COV2.S vaccination.

At the junction V is shortened by 5 bases and J by 3 bases, with 7 bases in between. The CDR3 spans 11 residues, from the cysteine through the phenylalanine. Kept here is only the CDR3 DNA, which spans 33 bases and is read in frame from base 1. CDR1 and CDR2 (GTSNPN, SVGIG) derive from the germline V gene (reference sequence). Overall results and qualifications from the work: Compared with placebo recipients, Ad26.COV2.S recipients showed higher spike-specific TCR breadth (P = 0.0014). Non-spike TCR breadth was comparable between vaccine and placebo recipients, consistent with the vaccine containing only spike. It was noted by the authors that total T cell responses may have been underestimated by the TCR breadth and depth analyses. Substantial breadth of spike-specific CD8+ and CD4+ T cell responses was reported after vaccination. Comparing responses between vaccine doses or regimens was not something the study was powered to do.

TCRbeta CDR3 regions were sequenced with the immunoSEQ Assay. After extraction, genomic DNA underwent amplification by bias-controlled multiplex PCR, followed by high-throughput sequencing. In the source study's methods: Collapsing and filtering of sequences were performed to quantify the absolute abundance of each unique TCRbeta CDR3 region. T cell fraction was estimated by normalizing TCRbeta template counts to usable DNA, with usable DNA measured through amplification of reference genes found in all nucleated cells. Repertoire TCRs were annotated as SARS-CoV-2-specific when V gene, CDR3 amino acid sequence and J gene were exactly matched to a known reactive TCR set. MIRA supplied the reference SARS-CoV-2 TCR set, which was filtered for enrichment in COVID-19-positive ImmuneCODE repertoires so that public or cross-reactive TCRs were removed. Using the MIRA antigens, annotated TCRs were further analysed by specific ORF or by position within an ORF. Depth was the summed frequency of annotated unique rearrangements, while breadth was defined as annotated unique rearrangements over total unique productive rearrangements. Two-sided Wilcoxon rank-sum tests were used to compare TCR breadth between groups. TCRdb obtained this table from immuneACCESS and retained in-frame rearrangements with V and J assigned. These tables miss some clones; where compared with another copy, unresolved V genes account for less than half of the shortfall, and the remainder is unexplained. V, J and clone size are taken as reported in that table, and D and trimming were inferred from the DNA itself. This sample has about 250,000 clones in its table, and 87% of those were observed once. The ten largest make up approximately 3.3% of the sample.

The treatment or condition label corresponds to: 19 received Ad26.COV2.S at low or high dose, single or two shots; about 5 received placebo; per-sample allocation not given. For vaccine and placebo recipients, the sequenced repertoires came from samples collected on day 63 after the first injection. Between 29 July and 7 August 2020, Cohort 1b enrolled approximately 26 adults aged 18-55 years at one site in Boston, USA. Ad26.COV2.S was a replication-incompetent adenovirus type 26 vector that expressed a prefusion-stabilized SARS-CoV-2 spike protein derived from the original Wuhan strain. The specimen comprised peripheral blood, sampled in a trial of Ad26.COV2.S vaccine versus placebo. This receptor was obtained from a person between 18 and 60 years old who received the Ad26.COV2.S COVID-19 vaccine or a placebo. The rearranged chain carries TRBV30 and TRBJ1-1, and the D gene may be TRBD1, 5 bases matching. Here is the DNA: TGTGCCTGGGGGGGGGACACTGAAGCTTTCTTT. This sequence encodes CAWGGDTEAFF.